This TCR beta chain originates from a study of CD4 T cells in relation to SARS-CoV-2 and coronaviruses. The overall study: TCR beta CDR3s were sequenced after roughly 10-day antigen culture of PBMCs. No peptide or an HIV-1 Nef peptide pool served as negative control.

The data were produced by immunoSEQ multiplex PCR, yet TCRdb's version contains in-frame clones alone and is incomplete. This sample has about 21,000 clones, with approximately 70% found just once. The unexposed donors gave CD4+ T cells in 2011-2018, prior to COVID-19. After roughly ten days of culture, CD4+ T cells were isolated. As cell numbers allowed, unexposed-donor CD4+ T cells faced SARS-CoV-2 S/N and four cold-coronavirus spikes. Cultures held more than 1.5 million PBMCs per well with 8.5 to 10 IU/ml IL-2. CDR1 is SGHRS, CDR2 YFSETQ, per germline. V shed 0 bases and J shed 0 bases, with 9 bases lying between them. This CDR3 is built from 15 residues. Concerning this clone: Its specificity is unknown.

The sequencing input was CD4+ T cells from PBMCs, cultured in vitro. The receptor was derived from a human donor in good health. V gene TRBV5-1 combines with J gene TRBJ1-1; D not certain. CDR3 DNA sequence: TGCGCCAGCAGCTTGGACGGGAACCTGAACACTGAAGCTTTCTTT. Its translation is CASSLDGNLNTEAFF.